The sequence of this T cell receptor (beta chain) was determined in a study of graft-versus-host responses after intestinal transplantation (dated by TCRdb to about 2021). For the study in its entirety: The transplants that recipients received were multivisceral, liver-intestinal, or isolated intestinal. Rather than being sequenced by the commercial service, samples from a few later patients were sequenced in-house on an Illumina MiSeq and processed with MiXCR. Of the 20 to 30 intestinal transplant recipients enrolled in the cohort, one of whom was a retransplant, a few patients without pretransplant specimens were excluded. Graft-versus-host and host-versus-graft alloreactive T cell clones were tracked in the graft, circulation and bone marrow after intestinal transplantation using bulk TCR-beta CDR3 sequencing. A peak of at least 4% donor T cells among recipient peripheral blood mononuclear cells was the definition used for donor T cell macrochimerism. To identify alloreactive clones, pre-transplant mixed lymphocyte reaction products were sequenced and compared with unstimulated pre-transplant donor and recipient T cells. Every recipient was given anti-thymocyte globulin induction, followed by roughly 3 years of maintenance tacrolimus and steroids. General findings and caveats noted by the study authors: GvH clones were found in recipient bone marrow, and some of the GvH clones appeared earlier in ileal mucosa or blood, which is consistent with an intestinal mucosal origin. In patients with donor T cell macrochimerism, the allografts had high GvH to HvG T cell clonal ratios. Early after transplant, peak levels of circulating GvH clones were found to be associated with declines in HvG clones. The conclusions were limited by the relatively low number and heterogeneity of the intestinal transplant patients.

Including the terminal cysteine and phenylalanine, the CDR3 comprises 14 residues. Just CDR3 DNA is preserved here, 42 bases in frame from base 1. V and J are trimmed by 6 bases and 2 bases, and the gene matches miss 6 bases of the junction. From the germline V gene, CDR1 is KGHSH and CDR2 is LQKENI. Reading the label with the study, this specimen's time point is: postoperative day 105 after intestinal transplantation (dayNNNN = postoperative day). Blood samples were collected up to 4 times in the first month after transplant and then at least monthly when available. About this clone: Its antigen specificity is not known. No base-level quality is on record; no much larger clone is a single base apart.

The library was built by means of the immunoSEQ multiplex PCR assay. For most patients, high-throughput TCR-beta CDR3 sequencing of genomic DNA was performed by Adaptive Biotechnologies. Turning to the authors' computational methods: Adaptive's ImmunoSEQ software supplied the TCR sequencing data for about 18 patients, while MiXCR and VDJtools were used to process a few other patients. CDR3 nucleotide sequences shared between donor and recipient were removed because their origin could not be assigned. Alloreactive clones required at least 2-fold expansion over unstimulated cells and minimum CFSE-low frequency of 0.002% (template counts) or 0.001% (read counts). Mappable clones were those detected in sequenced pre-transplant spleen, lymph node, or MLR CFSE-low populations of the donor or recipient. The cumulative frequency of alloreactive clones was calculated as a percentage of all sequences, weighted by copy number. Not all clones reach the TCRdb copy of this immuneACCESS table, which keeps in-frame sequences only. Checked studies attribute under half of the gap to unresolved V genes and leave the rest unexplained. Clonal size and the V and J genes are those of that table, whereas D and trimming came from the DNA. The sample profile shows more than 10,000 clones; roughly 92% of them were found once. 3% to 4% of the sample is in the top ten clones.

This receptor was obtained from a human patient who received an intestinal transplant, so some T cells may come from the graft donor. The sequencing used PBMCs, collected 105 days after intestinal transplantation. The rearrangement joined TRBV18 to TRBJ2-5; 7 central bases correspond to TRBD1. The DNA reads TGTGCCAGCTCCTTCCGGGACAGTCAAGAGACCCAGTACTTC. This codes for CASSFRDSQETQYF. Joined to the reference TRBV18 and TRBJ2-5 proteins, this CDR3 gives the full variable domain: NAGVMQNPRHLVRRRGQEARLRCSPMKGHSHVYWYRQLPEEGLKFMVYLQKENIIDESGMPKERFSAEFPKEGPSILRIQQVVRGDSAAYFCASSFRDSQETQYFGPGTRLLVL.